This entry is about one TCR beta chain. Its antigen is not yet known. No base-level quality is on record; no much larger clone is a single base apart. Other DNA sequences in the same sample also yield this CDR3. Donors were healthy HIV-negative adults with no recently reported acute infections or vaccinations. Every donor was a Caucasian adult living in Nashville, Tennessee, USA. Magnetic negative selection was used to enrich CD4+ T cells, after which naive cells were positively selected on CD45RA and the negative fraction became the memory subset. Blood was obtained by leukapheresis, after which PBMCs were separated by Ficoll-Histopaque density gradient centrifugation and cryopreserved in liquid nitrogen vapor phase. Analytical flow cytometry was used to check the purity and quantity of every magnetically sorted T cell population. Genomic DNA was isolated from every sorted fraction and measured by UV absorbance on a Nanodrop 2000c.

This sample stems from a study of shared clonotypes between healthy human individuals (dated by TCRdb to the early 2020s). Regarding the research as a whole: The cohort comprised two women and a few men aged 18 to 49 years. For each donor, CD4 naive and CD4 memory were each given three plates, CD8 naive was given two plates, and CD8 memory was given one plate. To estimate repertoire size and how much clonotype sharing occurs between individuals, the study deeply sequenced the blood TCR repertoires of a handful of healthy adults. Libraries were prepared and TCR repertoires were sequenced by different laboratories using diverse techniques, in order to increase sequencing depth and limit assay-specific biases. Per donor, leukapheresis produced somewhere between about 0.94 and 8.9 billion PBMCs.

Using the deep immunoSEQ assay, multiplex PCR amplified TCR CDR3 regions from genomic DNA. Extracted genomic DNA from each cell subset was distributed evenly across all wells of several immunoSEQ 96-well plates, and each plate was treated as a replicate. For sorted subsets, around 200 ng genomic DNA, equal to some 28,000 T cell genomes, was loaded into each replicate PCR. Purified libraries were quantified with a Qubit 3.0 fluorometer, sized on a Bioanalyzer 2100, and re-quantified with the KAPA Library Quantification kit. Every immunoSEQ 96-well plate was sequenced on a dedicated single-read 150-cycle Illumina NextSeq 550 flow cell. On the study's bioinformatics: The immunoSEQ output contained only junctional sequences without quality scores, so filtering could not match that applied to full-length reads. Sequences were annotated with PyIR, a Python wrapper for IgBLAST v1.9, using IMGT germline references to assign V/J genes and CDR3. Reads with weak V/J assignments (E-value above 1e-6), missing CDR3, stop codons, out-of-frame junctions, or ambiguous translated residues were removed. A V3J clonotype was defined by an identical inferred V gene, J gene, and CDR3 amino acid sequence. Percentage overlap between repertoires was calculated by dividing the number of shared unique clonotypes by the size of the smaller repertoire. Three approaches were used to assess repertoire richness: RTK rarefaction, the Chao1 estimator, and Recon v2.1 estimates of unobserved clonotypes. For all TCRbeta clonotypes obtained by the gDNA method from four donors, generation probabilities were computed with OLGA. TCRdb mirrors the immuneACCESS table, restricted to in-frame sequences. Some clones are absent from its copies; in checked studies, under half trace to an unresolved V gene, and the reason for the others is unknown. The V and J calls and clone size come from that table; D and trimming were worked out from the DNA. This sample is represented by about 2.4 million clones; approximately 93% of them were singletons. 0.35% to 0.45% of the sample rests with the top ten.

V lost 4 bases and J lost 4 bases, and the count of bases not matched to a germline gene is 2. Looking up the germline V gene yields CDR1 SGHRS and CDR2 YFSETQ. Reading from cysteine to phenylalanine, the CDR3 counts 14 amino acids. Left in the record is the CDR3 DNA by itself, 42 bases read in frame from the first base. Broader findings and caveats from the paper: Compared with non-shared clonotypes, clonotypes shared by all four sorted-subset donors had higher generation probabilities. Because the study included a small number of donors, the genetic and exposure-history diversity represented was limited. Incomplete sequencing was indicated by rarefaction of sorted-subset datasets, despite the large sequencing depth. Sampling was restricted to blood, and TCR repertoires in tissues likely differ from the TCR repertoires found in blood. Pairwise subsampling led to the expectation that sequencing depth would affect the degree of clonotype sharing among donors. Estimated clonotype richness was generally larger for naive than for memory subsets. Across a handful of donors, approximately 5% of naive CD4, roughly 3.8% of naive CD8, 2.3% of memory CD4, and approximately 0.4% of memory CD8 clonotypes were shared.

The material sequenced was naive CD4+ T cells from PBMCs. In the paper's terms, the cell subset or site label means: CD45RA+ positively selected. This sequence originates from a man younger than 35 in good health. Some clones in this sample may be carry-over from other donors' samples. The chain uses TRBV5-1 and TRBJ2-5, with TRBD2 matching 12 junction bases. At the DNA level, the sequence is TGCGCCAGCAGCGCGGGACTAGCGGGAGAGACCCAGTACTTC. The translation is CASSAGLAGETQYF.